This T cell receptor beta chain emerged from a study of T cell repertoires in cytomegalovirus infection. The wider study: CMV infection and matching HLA type were both indicated by public TCR beta signatures. Overall study findings and caveats: Dominating the ex vivo response were TCR beta clonotypes that were CMV-specific and HLA-C-restricted. Carriers of CMV plus the relevant HLA were identified by cumulative public TCR beta family frequency.

TCRdb reprocessed the reads via MiXCR and lists one record per CDR3 protein. The table includes around 630,000 distinct CDR3 sequences, 20% to 25% detected once. This clonotype was detected a few times. What it binds is not known. The CDR3 has 16 amino acids. Germline V gene sequence: CDR1 SNHLY, CDR2 FYNNEI. The V gene lost 4 bases and the J gene lost 0 bases, with 13 bases spanning the gap. Sequences were obtained from CD8+ T cells from PBMCs. The rearrangement uses TRBV2 and TRBJ1-5; no firm D call. The source is a human donor in good health (CMV status not recorded). Some clones in this sample may be carry-over from other donors' samples. CDR3 sequence (DNA): TGTGCCAGCAGTGGGAGAGGGAGATTTAGCAATCAGCCCCAGCATTTT. It encodes CASSGRGRFSNQPQHF. Variable domain in full (rest from reference TRBV2 and TRBJ1-5): EPEVTQTPSHQVTQMGQEVILRCVPISNHLYFYWYRQILGQKVEFLVSFYNNEISEKSEIFDDQFSVERPDGSNFTLKIRSTKLEDSAMYFCASSGRGRFSNQPQHFGDGTRLSIL.